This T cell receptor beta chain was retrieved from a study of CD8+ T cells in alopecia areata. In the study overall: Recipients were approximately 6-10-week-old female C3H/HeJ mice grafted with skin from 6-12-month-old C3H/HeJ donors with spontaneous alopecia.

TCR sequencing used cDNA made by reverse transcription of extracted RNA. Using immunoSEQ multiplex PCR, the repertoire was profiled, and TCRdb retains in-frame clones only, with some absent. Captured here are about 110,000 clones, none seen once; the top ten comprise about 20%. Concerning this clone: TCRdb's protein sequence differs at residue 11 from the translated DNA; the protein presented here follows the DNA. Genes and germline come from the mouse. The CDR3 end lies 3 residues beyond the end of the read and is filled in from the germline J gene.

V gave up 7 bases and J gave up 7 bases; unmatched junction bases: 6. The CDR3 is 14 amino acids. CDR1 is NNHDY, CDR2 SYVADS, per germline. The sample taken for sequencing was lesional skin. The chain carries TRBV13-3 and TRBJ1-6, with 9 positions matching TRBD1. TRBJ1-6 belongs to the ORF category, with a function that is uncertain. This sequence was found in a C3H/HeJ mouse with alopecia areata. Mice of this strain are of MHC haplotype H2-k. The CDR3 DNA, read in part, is TGTGCCAGCGGGAAGACAGGGGGGAATTCGCCC. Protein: CASGKTGGNSP. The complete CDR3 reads CASGKTGGNSPLYF.